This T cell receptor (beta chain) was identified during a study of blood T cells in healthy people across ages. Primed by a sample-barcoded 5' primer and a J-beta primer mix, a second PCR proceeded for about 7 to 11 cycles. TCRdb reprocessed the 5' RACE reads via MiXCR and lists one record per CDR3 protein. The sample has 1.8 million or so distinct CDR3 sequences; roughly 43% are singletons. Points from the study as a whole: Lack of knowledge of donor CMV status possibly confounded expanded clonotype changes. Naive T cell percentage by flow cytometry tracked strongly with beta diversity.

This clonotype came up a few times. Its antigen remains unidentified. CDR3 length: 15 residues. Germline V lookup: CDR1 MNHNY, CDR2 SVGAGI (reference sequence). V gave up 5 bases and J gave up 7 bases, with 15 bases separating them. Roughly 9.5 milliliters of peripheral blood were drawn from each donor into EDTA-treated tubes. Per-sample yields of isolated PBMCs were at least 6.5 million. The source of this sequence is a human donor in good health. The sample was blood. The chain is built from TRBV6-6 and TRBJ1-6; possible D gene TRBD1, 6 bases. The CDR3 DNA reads TGTGCCAGCAGTGGACAGCCTCGAAACAATTCACCCCTCCACTTT. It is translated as CASSGQPRNNSPLHF.